The table lists the clone carrying this T cell receptor beta chain with a few counts. Using unique molecular identifiers, the investigators prepared the TCRbeta library. In TCRdb, the PCR reads were re-called with MiXCR into one record per CDR3 protein. The data show a few hundred thousand distinct CDR3 sequences, about 9.3% seen once. This specimen belongs to a study of T-cell reconstitution after alpha-beta-depleted transplantation in children. V lost 8 bases and J 2 bases, leaving 13 bases between the germline ends. CDR1 SGHRS and CDR2 YFSETQ come from the germline V gene. CDR3 length: 13 residues.

The receptor was derived from a human donor who donated a stem cell graft to a child with acute lymphoblastic leukemia. The specimen comprised PBMCs from the stem cell graft donor, sampled from the stem cell graft. This chain uses TRBV5-1 with TRBJ2-5, with D possibly TRBD1 on 6 matching bases. CDR3 DNA: TGCGCCAGTCACTGGACAGAGCAAGAGACCCAGTACTTC. Its protein product is CASHWTEQETQYF.